Sequencing of this T cell receptor beta chain was carried out in a study of siplizumab effects on memory and regulatory T cells. Overall study results and limits: There were only a minor fraction of alloreactive clones that mapped to unstimulated subsets.

As for this clone: Its antigen is still unknown.

Clones were sequenced by immunoSEQ multiplex PCR, and TCRdb holds only the in-frame ones, with some missing. The data hold 85,000 to 120,000 clones, with around 90% observed a single time. The specimen sequenced was CD4+ T cells sorted from blood. This TCR derives from a human donor in good health.

The CDR3: CASSLDSYNSPLHF. CDR3 in DNA: TGCGCCAGCAGCTTGGACAGCTATAATTCACCCCTCCACTTT. V is TRBV5-1 and J is TRBJ1-6, with D unclear. V shed 0 bases and J shed 3 bases, with 4 bases lying between them. The CDR3 is 14 residues long. Germline CDR1 reads SGHRS; CDR2 reads YFSETQ.